This passage covers 21 T cell receptor beta chains from one sample sequenced in a study of shared clonotypes between healthy human individuals. Here immunoSEQ multiplex PCR was the method, and the copy in TCRdb shows in-frame clones only, minus some. The table has roughly 2 million clones, 90% to 97% seen once. What was sequenced was naive CD4+ T cells sorted from blood. This sample's subset: CD45RA+ positively selected. The receptor source for this set is a young man in good health.

The chain joins TRBV5-4 to TRBJ1-4; 7 bases are shared with TRBD1. V lost 5 bases to trimming and J lost 8 bases; unmatched junction nucleotides: 6. This CDR3 region has 13 residues. The germline gives CDR1 SGHNT, CDR2 YYREEE (reference sequence). CDR3 nucleotide sequence: TGTGCCAGCAGTTCGGACAGGCTCGAAAAACTGTTTTTT. This translates into CASSSDRLEKLFF.

Remarks on this clone: Other DNA sequences of this sample code for an identical CDR3. This chain joins TRBV7-8 and TRBJ2-5; 7 bases line up with TRBD1. The CDR3 extends over 14 amino acids. Germline V gene lookup returns CDR1 SGHVS and CDR2 FQNEAQ. The V segment lost 4 bases and the J segment 3 bases; nucleotides outside the gene matches: 5. This CDR3 reads CASSSITGEETQYF. The CDR3 nucleotides are TGTGCCAGCAGCTCAATTACAGGGGAAGAGACCCAGTACTTC.

This clone is a singleton in its sample. CDR3: CASSEEWVSYNEQFF. For the CDR3, the DNA is TGCGCCAGCAGTGAGGAGTGGGTCTCCTACAATGAGCAGTTCTTC. V usage is TRBV10-2 and J usage is TRBJ2-1; unclear D gene. V was pared by 2 bases and J by 0 bases, with 8 bases between. Germline V gene lookup returns CDR1 WSHSY and CDR2 SAAADI. The CDR3 is 15 amino acids.

The chain uses TRBV2 and TRBJ1-6, with 8 bases matching TRBD1. The CDR3 is 15 residues long. CDR1 and CDR2 from the germline V gene are SNHLY and FYNNEI. J gave up 9 bases and V 3 bases, and 7 bases lay outside the gene matches. CDR3 sequence: CASSDRTGKGSPLHF. CDR3 DNA sequence: TGTGCCAGCAGTGACCGGACAGGGAAAGGTTCACCCCTCCACTTT.

The chain recombines TRBV18 with TRBJ1-1; no clear D gene. This CDR3 region has 12 residues. Per germline, CDR1 KGHSH and CDR2 LQKENI. Between the trimmed V and J ends, which lost 8 bases and 1 base, there was a span of 8 bases. The CDR3 DNA follows: TGTGCCAGCCTGTCAGAGAACACTGAAGCTTTCTTT. Encoded protein: CASLSENTEAFF. Based on the CDR3 plus reference TRBV18 and TRBJ1-1, the full variable domain is NAGVMQNPRHLVRRRGQEARLRCSPMKGHSHVYWYRQLPEEGLKFMVYLQKENIIDESGMPKERFSAEFPKEGPSILRIQQVVRGDSAAYFCASLSENTEAFFGQGTRLTVV.

In DNA, the CDR3 is TGTGCCTGGAGCTTCCACGATGAGCAGTTCTTC. Encoded protein: CAWSFHDEQFF. The chain links TRBV30 to TRBJ2-1; D unresolved. The V gene's germline CDR1 is GTSNPN and CDR2 SVGIG (reference sequence). V gave up 3 bases and J gave up 8 bases, with 8 bases separating them. The CDR3 is made up of 11 amino acids.

The rearrangement uses TRBV9 and TRBJ2-1; TRBD2 aligns across 13 bases. The CDR3 loop spans 14 amino acids. J was trimmed by 10 bases and V by 3 bases; bases with no gene match: 4. The V gene's germline CDR1 is SGDLS and CDR2 YYNGEE. In DNA, the CDR3 is TGTGCCAGCAGCGGACCGGGACTAGCGGGAGAGCAGTTCTTC. It yields the protein CASSGPGLAGEQFF.

CDR3 amino acids: CASSDGTVDQPQHF. CDR3 sequence (DNA): TGCGCCAGCAGTGACGGGACAGTGGATCAGCCCCAGCATTTT. V and J are TRBV10-1 and TRBJ1-5; the match to TRBD1 covers 7 bases. The V gene's germline CDR1 is WNHNN and CDR2 SYGVQD (reference sequence). J was trimmed by 5 bases and V by 3 bases; bases with no gene match: 4. The CDR3 contains 14 residues.

For this clone: Other DNA sequences of this sample code for an identical CDR3. The chain is built from TRBV7-2 and TRBJ2-3; D not resolved. CDR3 length: 12 amino acids. Germline V gene sequence: CDR1 SGHTA, CDR2 FQGNSA. Trimming pared 1 base from V and 4 bases from J, leaving 3 bases between. CDR3 sequence: CASSLGADTQYF. The CDR3 DNA is TGTGCCAGCAGCTTAGGCGCAGATACGCAGTATTTT.

The chain links TRBV7-2 to TRBJ2-5; 7 bases match TRBD1. With 1 base clipped from V and 1 base from J, the junction kept 9 bases outside the gene matches. Germline CDR1 and CDR2: SGHTA and FQGNSA. CDR3 length: 17 residues. Here the CDR3 DNA reads TGTGCCAGCAGCTTAGAGAGGAGGACAGGTTTCCAAGAGACCCAGTACTTC. Protein sequence: CASSLERRTGFQETQYF. Full variable domain (missing parts from reference TRBV7-2 and TRBJ2-5): GAGVSQSPSNKVTEKGKDVELRCDPISGHTALYWYRQSLGQGLEFLIYFQGNSAPDKSGLPSDRFSAERTGGSVSTLTIQRTQQEDSAVYLCASSLERRTGFQETQYFGPGTRLLVL.

The CDR3 region is CASRRTQSTDTQYF. The CDR3 DNA is TGTGCCAGCAGGCGGACACAGAGCACAGATACGCAGTATTTT. This rearrangement joins TRBV7-2 to TRBJ2-3; D may be TRBD1 (5 bases). Germline CDR1 reads SGHTA; CDR2 reads FQGNSA. This CDR3 spans 14 amino acids. The germline V and J ends were trimmed by 6 bases and 0 bases, with 10 bases remaining between them. Full variable domain (remainder filled in from reference TRBV7-2 and TRBJ2-3): GAGVSQSPSNKVTEKGKDVELRCDPISGHTALYWYRQSLGQGLEFLIYFQGNSAPDKSGLPSDRFSAERTGGSVSTLTIQRTQQEDSAVYLCASRRTQSTDTQYFGPGTRLTVL.

The rearrangement uses TRBV7-3 and TRBJ1-1; 7 nucleotides agree with TRBD1. Per the germline V gene, CDR1 is SGHTA and CDR2 is FQGTGA. This CDR3 is built from 12 residues. J was trimmed by 5 bases and V by 6 bases; bases with no gene match: 3. The DNA of the CDR3 is TGTGCCAGCAGTCGACAGGGAACTGAAGCTTTCTTT. It specifies CASSRQGTEAFF.

This clone was recorded once. This chain connects TRBV10-3 to TRBJ1-4, with a weak D call TRBD1 (5 bases). The CDR3 covers 13 residues. CDR1 and CDR2 from the germline V gene are ENHRY and SYGVKD. The V end lost 8 bases, the J end lost 5 bases, and 12 bases lay between the germline ends. The CDR3 DNA is TGTGCCATCCGGGGCAGGTCGAATGAAAAACTGTTTTTT. Residues: CAIRGRSNEKLFF.

The chain links TRBV30 to TRBJ2-5, with 14 bases identical to TRBD2. V shed 7 bases, J shed 5 bases, and the junction held 6 bases outside the gene matches. CDR3 length: 14 residues. The germline gives CDR1 GTSNPN, CDR2 SVGIG (reference sequence). The CDR3 region is CASGLAGGGETQYF. DNA for the CDR3: TGTGCCTCCGGACTAGCGGGGGGCGGGGAGACCCAGTACTTC.

Comments on this clone: This specimen includes other DNA sequences encoding the same CDR3. The chain combines TRBV6-5 with TRBJ1-5; TRBD1 agrees at 9 bases. Germline values: CDR1 MNHEY, CDR2 SVGAGI. Trimming at V came to 0 bases and at J to 6 bases, leaving 3 bases not matched to a gene. This CDR3 is built from 15 residues. The CDR3 region has the DNA TGTGCCAGCAGTTACTCGGGGACAGGGAGTCAGCCCCAGCATTTT. It specifies CASSYSGTGSQPQHF.

This clone was seen once. This chain joins TRBV6-1 and TRBJ2-7, with TRBD2 matching 7 bases. Germline assignment: CDR1 MNHNS and CDR2 SASEGT. CDR3 length: 12 residues. Losses at the gene ends were 5 bases for V and 5 bases for J; bases not matched to a gene: 3. The CDR3: CASSMTSNEQYF. For the CDR3, the DNA is TGTGCCAGCAGTATGACTAGCAACGAGCAGTACTTC.

Concerning this clone itself: Other DNA sequences within the sample encode an identical CDR3. V is TRBV10-3 and J is TRBJ2-5; 7 bases are shared with TRBD2. CDR1 and CDR2 from the germline V gene are ENHRY and SYGVKD. Trimming removed 4 bases from V and 4 bases from J; junction bases left unmatched: 3. This CDR3 spans 13 amino acids. In DNA, the CDR3 is TGTGCCATCAGTGGCGGGGGTGGAGAGACCCAGTACTTC. This gives the protein CAISGGGGETQYF.

This chain connects TRBV2 to TRBJ2-1, with no clear D. The V end was cut by 4 bases, the J end by 4 bases, with 8 bases between. Germline assignment: CDR1 SNHLY and CDR2 FYNNEI. CDR3 length: 13 amino acids. CDR3 amino acids: CASSVNLYNEQFF. The CDR3 DNA is TGTGCCAGCAGTGTCAACTTATACAATGAGCAGTTCTTC.

The CDR3 sequence: CASTQGYSNQPQHF. The CDR3 DNA reads as TGTGCCAGCACCCAGGGGTATAGCAATCAGCCCCAGCATTTT. The chain recombines TRBV6-1 with TRBJ1-5, with D possibly being TRBD1 (6 bases). Trimming took off 7 bases at V and 0 bases at J, with 10 bases between the two ends. CDR1 and CDR2 from the germline V gene are MNHNS and SASEGT. The CDR3 consists of 14 residues.

Note on this clone: Other DNA sequences in this specimen translate into the identical CDR3. The chain carries TRBV30 and TRBJ1-4, with 7 bases matching TRBD1. The germline V gene encodes CDR1 GTSNPN and CDR2 SVGIG (reference sequence). After removal of 0 bases from V and 2 bases from J, the junction contained 3 bases not matched to a gene. CDR3 length: 15 residues. The DNA for the CDR3 is TGTGCCTGGAGTGTTCCAGGGGGGACTAATGAAAAACTGTTTTTT. This codes for CAWSVPGGTNEKLFF.

The gene calls are TRBV5-1 and TRBJ1-2; weak D call: TRBD1 (6 bases). The length of the CDR3 is 13 residues. Trimming removed 5 bases from V and 6 bases from J, with 14 bases in between. Per germline, CDR1 SGHRS and CDR2 YFSETQ. In DNA form, the CDR3 reads TGCGCCAGCAGAGGCCAGGGGATAAATGGCTACACCTTC. Its protein product is CASRGQGINGYTF.